Listed below are T cell receptor beta chains from one sample, sequenced in a study of naive and memory T cell subsets. From the UMI-ligation and nested PCR reads, TCRdb called clonotypes with MiXCR, one entry per CDR3 protein. This sample has roughly 100,000 distinct CDR3 sequences, with roughly 15% found just once. The sequenced material came from naive CD8+ T cells from blood. The receptor source for this set is a human donor in good health. Both conserved end residues are part of each CDR3. The listing skips clone size in some rows; elsewhere it reads once, few, many or a size class.

>NA|TRBJ2-1|TRBV20-1
CSASLLASYEQFF
>few|TRBJ2-2|TRBV29-1
CSVVNTGELFF
>NA|TRBJ1-2|TRBV5-1
CASSLGYRGGDGYTF
>NA|TRBJ2-5|TRBV12-3/TRBV12-4
CASSLGWRWQETQYF
>NA|TRBJ2-3|TRBV9
CASSPGGSLTDTQYF
>NA|TRBJ2-7|TRBV12-3/TRBV12-4
CASSPGPPYEQYF
>NA|TRBJ1-6|TRBV20-1
CSARDPTDTYNSPLHF
>NA|TRBJ1-4|TRBV4-1
CASRSLQGATSNEKLFF
>NA|TRBJ2-1|TRBV27
CASNLGLAGGYNEQFF
>many|TRBJ2-3|TRBV12-3/TRBV12-4
CASSGLAGTDTQYF
>few|TRBJ1-5|TRBV6-2/TRBV6-3
CASSTWGGGYQPQHF
>many|TRBJ2-1|TRBV20-1
CSVEGSRNSYNEQFF
>many|TRBJ2-7|TRBV9
CASRPGLALTEQYF
>few|TRBJ2-5|TRBV14
CASSQAETQYF
>NA|TRBJ2-2|TRBV28
CASSLSPGDPRELFF
>NA|TRBJ2-6|TRBV7-9
CASSLPGQTNSGANVLTF
>NA|TRBJ2-2|TRBV15
CATSRDIGLAGNTGELFF
>NA|TRBJ1-2|TRBV3-1
CASSQVADTEGYTF
>many|TRBJ2-7|TRBV28
CASSLRAFSNYEQYF
>NA|TRBJ2-1|TRBV2
CASSGGQGVDNEQFF
>few|TRBJ1-1|TRBV29-1
CSVEDTRGGSFF
>few|TRBJ1-3|TRBV11-2
CASSPPREGSGNTIYF
>few|TRBJ2-7|TRBV10-1
CASSEWKAQPKGYKGEQYF
>few|TRBJ1-1|TRBV5-4
CASSSRWDREHGEAFF
>NA|TRBJ2-6|TRBV4-3
CASSPTVGAEIGANVLTF
>few|TRBJ1-6|TRBV6-4
CASSEGVYNSPLHF
>few|TRBJ1-2|TRBV7-6
CASSSLPGTPYGYTF
>few|TRBJ1-2|TRBV29-1
CSVQAGVDGMGGYTF
>many|TRBJ2-7|TRBV5-1
CASSLSGGTYEQYF
>NA|TRBJ1-1|TRBV6-2/TRBV6-3
CASTGTGATEAFF
>few|TRBJ2-2|TRBV19
CASRPREAVGGELFF
>few|TRBJ2-1|TRBV9
CASSVGVSSQNEQFF